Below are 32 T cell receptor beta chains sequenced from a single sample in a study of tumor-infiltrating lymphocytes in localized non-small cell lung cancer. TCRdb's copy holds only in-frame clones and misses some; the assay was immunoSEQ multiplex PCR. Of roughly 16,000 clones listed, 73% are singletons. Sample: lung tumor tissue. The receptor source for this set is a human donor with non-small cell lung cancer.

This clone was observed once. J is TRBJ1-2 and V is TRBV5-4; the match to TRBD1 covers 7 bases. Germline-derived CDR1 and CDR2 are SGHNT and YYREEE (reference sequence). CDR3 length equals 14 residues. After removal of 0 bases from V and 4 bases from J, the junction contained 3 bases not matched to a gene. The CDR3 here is CASSLEQGIYGYTF. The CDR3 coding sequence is TGTGCCAGCAGCTTGGAACAGGGGATCTATGGCTACACCTTC.

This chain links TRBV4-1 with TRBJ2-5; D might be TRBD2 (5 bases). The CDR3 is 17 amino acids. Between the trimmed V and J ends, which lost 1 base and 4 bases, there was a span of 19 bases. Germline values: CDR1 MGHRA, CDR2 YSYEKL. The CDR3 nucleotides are TGCGCCAGCAGCCAAGTTCGGGATCTTCAAGGTCGAGAGACCCAGTACTTC. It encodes CASSQVRDLQGRETQYF.

The CDR3 bases are TGTGCCTGGAGAATTGTAGGGCAATACGAGCAGTACTTC. Amino acid sequence: CAWRIVGQYEQYF. This chain uses TRBV30 with TRBJ2-7, with no clear D. Germline lookup yields CDR1 GTSNPN and CDR2 SVGIG (reference sequence). The CDR3 has 13 amino acids. V was pared by 3 bases and J by 4 bases, with 13 bases between.

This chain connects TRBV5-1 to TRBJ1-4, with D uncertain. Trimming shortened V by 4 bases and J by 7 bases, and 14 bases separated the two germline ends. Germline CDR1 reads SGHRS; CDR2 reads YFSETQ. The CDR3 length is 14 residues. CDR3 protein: CASSNGIGSEKLFF. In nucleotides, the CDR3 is TGCGCCAGCAGCAACGGGATAGGCAGTGAAAAACTGTTTTTT.

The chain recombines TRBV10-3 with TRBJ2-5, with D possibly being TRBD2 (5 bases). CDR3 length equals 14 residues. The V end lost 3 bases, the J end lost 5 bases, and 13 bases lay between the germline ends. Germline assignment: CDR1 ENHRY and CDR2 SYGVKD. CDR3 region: CAISDSAGGETQYF. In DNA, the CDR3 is TGTGCCATCAGTGACTCCGCGGGCGGTGAGACCCAGTACTTC.

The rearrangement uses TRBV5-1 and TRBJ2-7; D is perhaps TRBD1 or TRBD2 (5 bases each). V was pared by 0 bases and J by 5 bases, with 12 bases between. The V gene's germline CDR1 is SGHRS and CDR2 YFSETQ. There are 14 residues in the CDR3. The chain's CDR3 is CASSLGGVGDEQYF. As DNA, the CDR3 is TGCGCCAGCAGCTTGGGAGGGGTGGGCGACGAGCAGTACTTC.

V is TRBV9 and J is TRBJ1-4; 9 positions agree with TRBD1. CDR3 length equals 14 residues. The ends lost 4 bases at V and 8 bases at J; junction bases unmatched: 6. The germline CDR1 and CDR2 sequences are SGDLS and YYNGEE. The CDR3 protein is CASSLGQGTEKLFF. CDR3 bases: TGTGCCAGCAGCCTCGGACAGGGGACCGAAAAACTGTTTTTT.

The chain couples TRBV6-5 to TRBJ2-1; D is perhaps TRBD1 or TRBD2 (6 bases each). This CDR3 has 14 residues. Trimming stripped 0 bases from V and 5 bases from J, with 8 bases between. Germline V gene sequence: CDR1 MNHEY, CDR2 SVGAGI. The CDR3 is CASSYSGGHNEQFF. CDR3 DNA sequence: TGTGCCAGCAGTTACTCGGGGGGCCACAATGAGCAGTTCTTC.

The CDR3 sequence is CASSLNTQAYNEQFF. The CDR3 DNA reads as TGTGCCAGCAGCTTGAACACCCAGGCCTACAATGAGCAGTTCTTC. This chain links TRBV5-4 with TRBJ2-1; no firm D call. V dropped 1 base and J dropped 2 bases, with 10 bases sitting between them. The CDR3 has 15 amino acids. Germline CDR1 SGHNT, CDR2 YYREEE (reference sequence).

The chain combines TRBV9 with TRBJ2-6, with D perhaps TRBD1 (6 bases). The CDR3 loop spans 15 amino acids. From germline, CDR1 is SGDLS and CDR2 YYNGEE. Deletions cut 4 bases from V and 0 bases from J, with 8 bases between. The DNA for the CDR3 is TGTGCCAGCAGCTTACAGGGCTCTGGGGCCAACGTCCTGACTTTC. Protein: CASSLQGSGANVLTF.

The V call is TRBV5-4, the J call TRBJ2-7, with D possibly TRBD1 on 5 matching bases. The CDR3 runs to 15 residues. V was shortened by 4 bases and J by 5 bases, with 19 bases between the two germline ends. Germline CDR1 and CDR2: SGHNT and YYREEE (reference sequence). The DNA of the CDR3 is TGTGCCAGCAGCGACCCCCAGGGATCCGGCGACGAGCAGTACTTC. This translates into CASSDPQGSGDEQYF. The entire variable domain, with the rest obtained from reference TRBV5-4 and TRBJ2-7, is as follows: ETGVTQSPTHLIKTRGQQVTLRCSSQSGHNTVSWYQQALGQGPQFIFQYYREEENGRGNFPPRFSGLQFPNYSSELNVNALELDDSALYLCASSDPQGSGDEQYFGPGTRLTVT.

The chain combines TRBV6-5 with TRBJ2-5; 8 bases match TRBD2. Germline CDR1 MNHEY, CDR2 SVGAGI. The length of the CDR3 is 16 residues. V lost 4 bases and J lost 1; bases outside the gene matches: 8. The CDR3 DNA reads TGTGCCAGCAGTTCCCCGTCTAGCGGGCCCCAAGAGACCCAGTACTTC. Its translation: CASSSPSSGPQETQYF.

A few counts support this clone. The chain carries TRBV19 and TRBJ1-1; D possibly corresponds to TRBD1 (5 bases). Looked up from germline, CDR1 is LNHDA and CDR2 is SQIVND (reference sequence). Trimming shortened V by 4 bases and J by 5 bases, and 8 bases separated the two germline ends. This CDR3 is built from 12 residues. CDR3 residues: CASSTWGTEAFF. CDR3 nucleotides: TGTGCCAGTAGTACCTGGGGGACTGAAGCTTTCTTT.

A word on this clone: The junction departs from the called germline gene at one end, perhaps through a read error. The CDR3 coding sequence is TGTGCCATCAGTGAAACAGGGGGCAGGGAGCCCCAGCATTTT. This codes for CAISETGGREPQHF. V is TRBV6-1 and J is TRBJ1-5, with 9 bases fitting TRBD1. The germline V gene encodes CDR1 MNHNS and CDR2 SASEGT. This CDR3 is built from 14 residues.

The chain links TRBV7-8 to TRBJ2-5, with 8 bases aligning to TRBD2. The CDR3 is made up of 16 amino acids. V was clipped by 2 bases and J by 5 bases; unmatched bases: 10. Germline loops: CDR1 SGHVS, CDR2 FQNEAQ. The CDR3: CASSLLRGGFQETQYF. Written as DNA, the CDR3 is TGTGCCAGCAGCTTACTCCGGGGGGGCTTTCAGGAGACCCAGTACTTC.

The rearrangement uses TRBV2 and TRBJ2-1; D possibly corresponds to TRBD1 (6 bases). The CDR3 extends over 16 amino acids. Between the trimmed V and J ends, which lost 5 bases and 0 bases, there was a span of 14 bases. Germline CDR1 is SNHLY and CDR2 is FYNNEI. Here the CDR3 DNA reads TGTGCCAGCAGTAACACCGGGACAAGCTCCTACAATGAGCAGTTCTTC. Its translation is CASSNTGTSSYNEQFF.

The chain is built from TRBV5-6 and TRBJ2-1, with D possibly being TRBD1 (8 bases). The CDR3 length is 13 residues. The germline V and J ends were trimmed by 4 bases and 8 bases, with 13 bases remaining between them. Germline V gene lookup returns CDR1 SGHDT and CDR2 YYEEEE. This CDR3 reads CASSPQGGDEQFF. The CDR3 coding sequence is TGTGCCAGCAGCCCACAGGGGGGGGATGAGCAGTTCTTC. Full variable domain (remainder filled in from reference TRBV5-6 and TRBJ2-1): DAGVTQSPTHLIKTRGQQVTLRCSPKSGHDTVSWYQQALGQGPQFIFQYYEEEERQRGNFPDRFSGHQFPNYSSELNVNALLLGDSALYLCASSPQGGDEQFFGPGTRLTVL.

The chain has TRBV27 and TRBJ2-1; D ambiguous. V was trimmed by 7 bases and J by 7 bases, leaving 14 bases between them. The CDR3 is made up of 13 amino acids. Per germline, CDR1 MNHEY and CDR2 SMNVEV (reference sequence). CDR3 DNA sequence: TGTGCCAGCACCTCCATGGTAGGGAATGAGCAGTTCTTC. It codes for CASTSMVGNEQFF.

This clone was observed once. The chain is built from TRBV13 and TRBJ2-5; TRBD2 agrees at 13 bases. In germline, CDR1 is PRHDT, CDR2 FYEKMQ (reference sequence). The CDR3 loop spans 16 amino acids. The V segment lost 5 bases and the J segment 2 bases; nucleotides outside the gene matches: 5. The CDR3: CASSPRLAGGQETQYF. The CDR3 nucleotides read TGTGCCAGCAGCCCCAGACTAGCGGGAGGTCAAGAGACCCAGTACTTC.

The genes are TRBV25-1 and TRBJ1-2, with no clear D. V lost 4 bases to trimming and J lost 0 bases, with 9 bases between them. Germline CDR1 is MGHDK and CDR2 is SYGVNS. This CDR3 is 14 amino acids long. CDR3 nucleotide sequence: TGTGCCAGCAGTGCGACGGCTTCTAACTATGGCTACACCTTC. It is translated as CASSATASNYGYTF.

The CDR3 loop reads CATSSRQGSNSPLHF. Here the CDR3 DNA reads TGTGCCACCAGCTCTCGACAGGGAAGTAATTCACCCCTCCACTTT. This chain joins TRBV15 and TRBJ1-6, with 7 bases fitting TRBD1. The V and J ends lost 5 bases and 6 bases, in that order; junction bases with no gene match: 7. The CDR3 is made up of 15 amino acids. The V gene's germline CDR1 is LNHNV and CDR2 YYDKDF (reference sequence).

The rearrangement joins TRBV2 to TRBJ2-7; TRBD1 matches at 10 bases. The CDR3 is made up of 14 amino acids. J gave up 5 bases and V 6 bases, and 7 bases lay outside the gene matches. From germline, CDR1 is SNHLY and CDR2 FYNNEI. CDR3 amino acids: CASRLDRGKDEQYF. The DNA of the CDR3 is TGTGCCAGCAGATTGGACAGGGGGAAGGACGAGCAGTACTTC.

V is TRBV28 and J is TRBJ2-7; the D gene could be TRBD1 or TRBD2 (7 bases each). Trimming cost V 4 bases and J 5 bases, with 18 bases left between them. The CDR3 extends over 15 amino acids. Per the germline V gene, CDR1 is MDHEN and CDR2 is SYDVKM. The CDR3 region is CASSYPGGRGNEQYF. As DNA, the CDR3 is TGTGCCAGCAGTTACCCGGGAGGCAGGGGGAACGAGCAGTACTTC. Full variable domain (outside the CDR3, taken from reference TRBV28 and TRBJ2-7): DVKVTQSSRYLVKRTGEKVFLECVQDMDHENMFWYRQDPGLGLRLIYFSYDVKMKEKGDIPEGYSVSREKKERFSLILESASTNQTSMYLCASSYPGGRGNEQYFGPGTRLTVT.

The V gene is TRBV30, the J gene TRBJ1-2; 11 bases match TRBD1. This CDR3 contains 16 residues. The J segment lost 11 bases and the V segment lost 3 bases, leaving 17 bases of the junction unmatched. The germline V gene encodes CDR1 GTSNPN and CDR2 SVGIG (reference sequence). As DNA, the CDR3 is TGTGCCTGGAGCGCATATTTCGGACAGGGGGCGGTGAAATACACCTTC. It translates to CAWSAYFGQGAVKYTF.

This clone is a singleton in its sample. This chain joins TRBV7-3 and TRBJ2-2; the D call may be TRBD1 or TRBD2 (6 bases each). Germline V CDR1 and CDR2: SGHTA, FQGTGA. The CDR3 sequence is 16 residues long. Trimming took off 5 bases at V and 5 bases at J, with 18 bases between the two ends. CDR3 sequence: CASSATSGAGTGELFF. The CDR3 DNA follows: TGTGCCAGCAGCGCTACATCGGGGGCTGGGACCGGGGAGCTGTTTTTT.

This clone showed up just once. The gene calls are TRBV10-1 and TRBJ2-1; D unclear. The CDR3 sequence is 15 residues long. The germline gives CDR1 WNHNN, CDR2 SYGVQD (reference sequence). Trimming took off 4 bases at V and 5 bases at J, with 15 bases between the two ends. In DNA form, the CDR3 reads TGCGCCAGCAGTGCTAGTAGTTCCAATAACAATGAGCAGTTCTTC. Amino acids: CASSASSSNNNEQFF.

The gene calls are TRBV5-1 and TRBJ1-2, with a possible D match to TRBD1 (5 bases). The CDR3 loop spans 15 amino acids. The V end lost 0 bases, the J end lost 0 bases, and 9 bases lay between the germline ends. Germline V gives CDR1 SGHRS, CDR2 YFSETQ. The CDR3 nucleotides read TGCGCCAGCAGCTTGGAAGCGGGACCTAACTATGGCTACACCTTC. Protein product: CASSLEAGPNYGYTF.

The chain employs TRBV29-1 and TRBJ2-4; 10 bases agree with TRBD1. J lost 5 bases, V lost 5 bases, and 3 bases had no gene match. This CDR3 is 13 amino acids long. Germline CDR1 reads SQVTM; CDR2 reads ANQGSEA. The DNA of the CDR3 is TGCAGCGTTTCCGGGACAGGGGAAAACATTCAGTACTTC. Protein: CSVSGTGENIQYF.

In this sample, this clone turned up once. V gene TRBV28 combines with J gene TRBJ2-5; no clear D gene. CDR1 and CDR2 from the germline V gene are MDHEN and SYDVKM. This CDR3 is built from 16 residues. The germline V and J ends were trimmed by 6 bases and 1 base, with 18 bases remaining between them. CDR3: CASSRGRGPSQETQYF. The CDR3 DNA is TGTGCCAGCAGCCGCGGACGCGGACCCTCCCAAGAGACCCAGTACTTC.

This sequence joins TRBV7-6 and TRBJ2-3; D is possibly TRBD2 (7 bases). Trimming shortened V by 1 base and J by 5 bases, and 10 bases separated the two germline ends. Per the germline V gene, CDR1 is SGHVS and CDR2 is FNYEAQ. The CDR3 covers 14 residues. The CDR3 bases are TGTGCCAGCAGCTTAGGGGGGGGCCGAGATACGCAGTATTTT. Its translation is CASSLGGGRDTQYF. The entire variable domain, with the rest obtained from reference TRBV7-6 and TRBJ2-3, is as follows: GAGVSQSPRYKVTKRGQDVALRCDPISGHVSLYWYRQALGQGPEFLTYFNYEAQQDKSGLPNDRFSAERPEGSISTLTIQRTEQRDSAMYRCASSLGGGRDTQYFGPGTRLTVL.

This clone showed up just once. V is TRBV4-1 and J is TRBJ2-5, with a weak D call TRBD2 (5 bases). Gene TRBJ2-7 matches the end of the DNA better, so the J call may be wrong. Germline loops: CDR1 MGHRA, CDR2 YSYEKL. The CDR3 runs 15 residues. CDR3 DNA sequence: TGCGCCAGCAGCCTCGACCCTCTGTTCGGGAACGAGCAGTACTTC. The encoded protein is CASSLDPLFGNEQYF.

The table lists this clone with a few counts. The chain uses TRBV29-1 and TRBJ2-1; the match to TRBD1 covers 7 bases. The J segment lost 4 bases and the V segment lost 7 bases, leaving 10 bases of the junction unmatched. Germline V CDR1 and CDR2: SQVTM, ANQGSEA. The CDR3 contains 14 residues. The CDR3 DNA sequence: TGCAGCGACCAGACAGGGTCGAATTACAATGAGCAGTTCTTC. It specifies CSDQTGSNYNEQFF.